This T cell receptor beta chain was captured in a study of yellow fever vaccine responses in identical twins. Study-wide points: It has been reported that, in twins, the vaccine T cell response seemed partly convergent and partly personalized.

With respect to this clonotype: Its specificity is not known.

A single record per CDR3 protein comes from TCRdb applying MiXCR to the RT-PCR reads. The sample records under 20,000 distinct CDR3 sequences, under 75% being singletons. The source of this sequence is a young woman who received the yellow fever vaccine. The sequences come from T cells from blood (PBMCs), unsorted or a sorted subset (not recorded which), collected before or after yellow fever vaccination (not recorded which).

The CDR3 loop reads CSVEQGSQGYEQYF. In nucleotides, the CDR3 is TGCAGCGTTGAACAAGGCTCACAGGGGTACGAGCAGTACTTC. The V call is TRBV29-1, the J call TRBJ2-7, with TRBD1 identical over 7 bases. Germline values: CDR1 SQVTM, CDR2 ANQGSEA. The CDR3 runs to 14 residues. J gave up 4 bases and V 2 bases, and 8 bases lay outside the gene matches.